Listed below are T cell receptor beta chains from one sample, sequenced in a study of cytotoxic CD8 clonotypes in ibrutinib-treated CLL. TCRdb keeps only in-frame clones here, not all; method: immunoSEQ multiplex PCR. The repertoire consists of under 150,000 clones, with roughly 80% occurring once and the leading ten covering 2.5% to 3.5%. The sample here was PBMCs, taken after 24 months of ibrutinib treatment. Every receptor here comes from a human donor with chronic lymphocytic leukemia. Each CDR3 is given with its conserved first and last residue. The D gene is left open where the match is weak. The listing skips clone size in some rows; elsewhere it reads once, few, many or a size class.

v_gene	abundance	len	j_gene	d_gene	CDR3nt	CDR3aa
TRBV6-1	NA	18	TRBJ1-6	NA	TGTGCCAGCAGTGAAGTGGTTTTCCAGAGCTCCTATAATTCACCCCTCCACTTT	CASSEVVFQSSYNSPLHF
TRBV6-5	NA	15	TRBJ2-1	TRBD1	TGTGCCAGCAGTTCTGACAGGGCAGGGGGCAATGAGCAGTTCTTC	CASSSDRAGGNEQFF
TRBV5-6	NA	15	TRBJ2-3	NA	TGTGCCAGCAGCTTTCTGGGGGGCCAGGGAGATACGCAGTATTTT	CASSFLGGQGDTQYF
TRBV28	NA	14	TRBJ1-1	NA	TGTGCCAGCAGTCAACAGGGACGCGGCACTGAAGCTTTCTTT	CASSQQGRGTEAFF
TRBV18	NA	16	TRBJ1-1	TRBD1	TGTGCCAGCTCCGGCCAGGGGGCCGGGTCGAACACTGAAGCTTTCTTT	CASSGQGAGSNTEAFF
TRBV5-4	NA	19	TRBJ2-1	TRBD1	TGTGCCAGCAGCTTGGGGGGAAGCCCCCGACAGGGGGCAGGAAATGAGCAGTTCTTC	CASSLGGSPRQGAGNEQFF
TRBV7-9	NA	17	TRBJ2-1	TRBD1	TGTGCCAGCAGCTTAACCCGGGACAGGGGAGAGGCCAATGAGCAGTTCTTC	CASSLTRDRGEANEQFF
TRBV18	NA	16	TRBJ2-1	NA	TGTGCCAGCTCAGCGGGTTGGGGGGCCAAAGACAATGAGCAGTTCTTC	CASSAGWGAKDNEQFF
TRBV25-1	NA	13	TRBJ2-7	NA	TGTGCCAGCAGTGAACACAGGTTCGGCGAGCAGTACTTC	CASSEHRFGEQYF
TRBV5-5	NA	15	TRBJ2-3	TRBD2	TGTGCCAGCAACCGGGAGGGGGTGGTCACAGATACGCAGTATTTT	CASNREGVVTDTQYF
TRBV9	once	15	TRBJ2-7	NA	TGTGCCAGCAGCGTAGCCACAGGCTTCCTTTACGAGCAGTACTTC	CASSVATGFLYEQYF
TRBV30	few	16	TRBJ1-2	NA	TGTGCCTGGAGTCCCCGTGGGCAGACCACTAACTATGGCTACACCTTC	CAWSPRGQTTNYGYTF
TRBV28	once	14	TRBJ2-3	TRBD1	TGTGCCAGCCAGGACAGGGGAAGGACAGATACGCAGTATTTT	CASQDRGRTDTQYF
TRBV19	NA	16	TRBJ2-4	NA	TGTGCCAGTAGTATTGACTCGACTTTGGTCAAAAACATTCAGTACTTC	CASSIDSTLVKNIQYF
TRBV5-4	NA	15	TRBJ1-6	NA	TGTGCCAGCAGCCAAGAACAGGGCCATAATTCACCCCTCCACTTT	CASSQEQGHNSPLHF
TRBV5-1	NA	14	TRBJ2-1	NA	TGCGCCAGCAGCTCCGGGAGCTCCTACAATGAGCAGTTCTTC	CASSSGSSYNEQFF
TRBV6-6	NA	12	TRBJ2-3	NA	TGTGCCAGCAGTTACGTCGGGGATACGCAGTATTTT	CASSYVGDTQYF
TRBV19	NA	14	TRBJ2-2	TRBD2	TGTGCCAGTAGAGATAGCGGGCTAGCCGGGGAGCTGTTTTTT	CASRDSGLAGELFF
TRBV9	NA	14	TRBJ1-6	TRBD1	TGTGCCAGCAGCGTCCGGGACAGGGACTCACCCCTCCACTTT	CASSVRDRDSPLHF
TRBV29-1	NA	12	TRBJ2-5	NA	TGCAGCGGATATGACAGCCAAGAGACCCAGTACTTC	CSGYDSQETQYF
TRBV7-9	NA	16	TRBJ1-1	TRBD1	TGTGCCAGCAGCTTAAACTCACAGGGGCCGAACACTGAAGCTTTCTTT	CASSLNSQGPNTEAFF
TRBV9	few	13	TRBJ1-1	TRBD1	TGTGCCAGCAGCCCTTGGGAGGGGGCGGATGCTTTCTTT	CASSPWEGADAFF
TRBV18	NA	16	TRBJ1-6	NA	TGTGCCAGCTCCCCCGCGGGCGGCCACTATAATTCACCCCTCCACTTT	CASSPAGGHYNSPLHF
TRBV6-5	NA	12	TRBJ2-7	TRBD1	TGTGCCAGCAGTCGACAGGGCTACGAGCAGTACTTC	CASSRQGYEQYF
TRBV27	NA	13	TRBJ2-7	TRBD1	TGTGCCAGCAGTTTATTATATTTGGGACAGGCCATCTTC	CASSLLYLGQAIF
TRBV5-1	NA	16	TRBJ2-4	NA	TGCGCCAGCAGCTTGGTTGGTGGGTTGGCCAAAAACATTCAGTACTTC	CASSLVGGLAKNIQYF
TRBV29-1	NA	13	TRBJ1-4	NA	TGCAGCGGGTATGTGGCTGAAGGAGAAAGACTGTTTTTT	CSGYVAEGERLFF
TRBV10-3	NA	13	TRBJ1-1	TRBD1	TGTGCCGCTGCTGACCGGGACAGGACTCAAGCTTTCTTT	CAAADRDRTQAFF
TRBV4-1	NA	16	TRBJ2-1	TRBD2	TGCGCCAGCAGCCAAGGGGCTAGCGGGAGCTACAATGAGCAGTTCTTC	CASSQGASGSYNEQFF
TRBV19	NA	17	TRBJ2-3	TRBD1	TGTGCCAGTAGAGACCTGGGACAGATAAACCTCACAGATACGCAGTATTTT	CASRDLGQINLTDTQYF
TRBV6-4	NA	13	TRBJ1-2	NA	TGTGCCAGCAGCCCAGGGTTCTCCTATGGCTACACCTTC	CASSPGFSYGYTF
TRBV11-1	NA	13	TRBJ1-5	NA	TGTGCCAGCAGCCAAAATCCAAGGTCGCCCCAGCATTTT	CASSQNPRSPQHF
TRBV5-1	NA	13	TRBJ2-3	NA	TGCGCCAGCAGCTCCCAGGGAACAGATACGCAGTATTTT	CASSSQGTDTQYF
TRBV7-8	once	15	TRBJ2-7	NA	TGTGCCAGCAGCTTCTCGGAGGGATGGCTCTACGAGCAGTACTTC	CASSFSEGWLYEQYF
TRBV9	NA	16	TRBJ2-5	TRBD2	TGTGCCAGCAGCGTAGCGGCTAGCGGGGCGCAAGAGACCCAGTACTTC	CASSVAASGAQETQYF
TRBV5-5	NA	13	TRBJ2-2	NA	TGTGCCAGCAGCTTGTCTGCTATCGGGGAGCTGTTTTTT	CASSLSAIGELFF
TRBV10-3	once	17	TRBJ1-1	NA	TGTGCCATCAGTGAGTCGGGTGGGGGCTTAGGGAACACTGAAGCTTTCTTT	CAISESGGGLGNTEAFF
TRBV6-6	NA	14	TRBJ1-2	TRBD1	TGTGCCAGCAGTCGTAGGACAGGGCCGAGTAAATACACCTTC	CASSRRTGPSKYTF
TRBV28	NA	15	TRBJ1-4	NA	TGTGCCAGCAGCCCGGCCCCGACAACTAATGAAAAACTGTTTTTT	CASSPAPTTNEKLFF
TRBV27	NA	14	TRBJ2-3	NA	TGTGCCAGCAGTTTAGGAGGGTTTTCAGATACGCAGTATTTT	CASSLGGFSDTQYF
TRBV5-4	NA	15	TRBJ1-6	NA	TGTGCCAGCACCCGGGCGGAGGTCCCTGGGTCACCCCTCCACTTT	CASTRAEVPGSPLHF
TRBV2	NA	13	TRBJ2-5	TRBD1	TGTGCCAGCAGGAGTACAGGGGAAGAGACCCAGTACTTC	CASRSTGEETQYF
TRBV9	NA	16	TRBJ2-2	NA	TGTGCCAGCAGCGTAGGCCCAGGGACAAACACCGGGGAGCTGTTTTTT	CASSVGPGTNTGELFF
TRBV30	NA	15	TRBJ2-1	NA	TGTGCCTGGAAAATACCCGGGACTTCCTACAATGAGCAGTTCTTC	CAWKIPGTSYNEQFF
TRBV7-2	NA	17	TRBJ2-6	TRBD1	TGTGCCAGCAGCCGTTGGTGGGACAGGGCTGGGGCCAACGTCCTGACTTTC	CASSRWWDRAGANVLTF
TRBV5-8	NA	14	TRBJ2-3	NA	TGTGCCAGCAGCTTGGGCAGGCGCACAGATACGCAGTATTTT	CASSLGRRTDTQYF
TRBV27	few	13	TRBJ1-1	NA	TGTGCCAGCAGTTTGACGGTTCACAGTGAAGCTTTCTTT	CASSLTVHSEAFF
TRBV6-5	NA	15	TRBJ1-2	NA	TGTGCCAGCAGGGTAGGCCAGACAGGAGGTGATGGCTACACCTTC	CASRVGQTGGDGYTF
TRBV19	once	16	TRBJ1-6	NA	TGTGCCAGTAGGGAGGGGATCCAAGGGTATAATTCACCCCTCCACTTT	CASREGIQGYNSPLHF
TRBV5-4	NA	15	TRBJ2-4	TRBD1	TGTGCCAGCAGACGACTCCGGGACAGGGCGGACATTCAGTACTTC	CASRRLRDRADIQYF
TRBV4-1	NA	14	TRBJ2-5	NA	TGCGCCAGCAGCCAAATGACAGCTAAAGAGACCCAGTACTTC	CASSQMTAKETQYF
TRBV10-2	NA	11	TRBJ2-1	NA	TGCGCCAGCACCAGACTTAATGAGCAGTTCTTC	CASTRLNEQFF
TRBV7-2	NA	12	TRBJ1-1	NA	TGTGCCAGCAGCGTTGACTTGGGGTGGGCTTTCTTT	CASSVDLGWAFF
TRBV5-4	once	16	TRBJ2-3	NA	TGTGCCAGCAGCTTGGCTTTGCAGGGAAGCACAGATACGCAGTATTTT	CASSLALQGSTDTQYF
TRBV14	NA	16	TRBJ2-1	TRBD2	TGTGCCAGCAGCCCACTAGCGGGGGTCTCCTACAATGAGCAGTTCTTC	CASSPLAGVSYNEQFF
TRBV7-9	NA	13	TRBJ1-3	NA	TGTGCCAGCAGTCTGATCTCTGGAAACACCATATATTTT	CASSLISGNTIYF
TRBV4-3	NA	16	TRBJ1-5	NA	TGCGCCAGCAGCCAAGGAGGCAGGGAGGCCAATCAGCCCCAGCATTTT	CASSQGGREANQPQHF
TRBV11-2	once	14	TRBJ2-3	NA	TGTGCCAGCAGCCGGCTTGTGGGGTCAGATACGCAGTATTTT	CASSRLVGSDTQYF
TRBV19	NA	16	TRBJ2-1	NA	TGTGCCAGTAGTATTGAAGCGGCTTTCTCCTACAATGAGCAGTTCTTC	CASSIEAAFSYNEQFF